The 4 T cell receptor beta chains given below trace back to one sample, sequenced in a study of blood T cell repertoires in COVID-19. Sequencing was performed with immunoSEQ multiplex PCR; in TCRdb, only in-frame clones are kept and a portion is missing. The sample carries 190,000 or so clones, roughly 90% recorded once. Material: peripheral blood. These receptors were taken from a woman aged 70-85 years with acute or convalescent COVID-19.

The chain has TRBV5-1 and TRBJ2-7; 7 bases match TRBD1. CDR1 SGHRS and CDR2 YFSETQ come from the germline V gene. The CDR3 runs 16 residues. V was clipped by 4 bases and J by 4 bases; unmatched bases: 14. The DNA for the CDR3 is TGCGCCAGCAGCCCCACCCCGACAGGGAGTTTGTACGAGCAGTACTTC. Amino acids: CASSPTPTGSLYEQYF.

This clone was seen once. CDR3 loop: CASSFRRGDTQYF. CDR3 nucleotides: TGTGCCAGCAGCTTCCGCCGGGGAGATACGCAGTATTTT. V gene TRBV5-4 combines with J gene TRBJ2-3; a possible D gene is TRBD2 (5 bases). The length of the CDR3 is 13 residues. Trimming took off 2 bases at V and 5 bases at J, with 9 bases between the two ends. Per the germline V gene, CDR1 is SGHNT and CDR2 is YYREEE (reference sequence).

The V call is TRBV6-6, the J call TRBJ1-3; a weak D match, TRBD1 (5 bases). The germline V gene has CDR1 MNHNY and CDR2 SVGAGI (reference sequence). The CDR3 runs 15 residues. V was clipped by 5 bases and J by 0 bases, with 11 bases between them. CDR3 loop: CASSVSGDSGNTIYF. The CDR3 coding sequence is TGTGCCAGCAGTGTATCGGGGGACTCTGGAAACACCATATATTTT.

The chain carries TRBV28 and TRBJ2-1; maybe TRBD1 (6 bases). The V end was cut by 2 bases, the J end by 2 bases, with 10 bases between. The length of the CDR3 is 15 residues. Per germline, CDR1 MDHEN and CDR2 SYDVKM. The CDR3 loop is CASSLGQTTYNEQFF. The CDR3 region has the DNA TGTGCCAGCAGTTTAGGACAGACAACCTACAATGAGCAGTTCTTC.